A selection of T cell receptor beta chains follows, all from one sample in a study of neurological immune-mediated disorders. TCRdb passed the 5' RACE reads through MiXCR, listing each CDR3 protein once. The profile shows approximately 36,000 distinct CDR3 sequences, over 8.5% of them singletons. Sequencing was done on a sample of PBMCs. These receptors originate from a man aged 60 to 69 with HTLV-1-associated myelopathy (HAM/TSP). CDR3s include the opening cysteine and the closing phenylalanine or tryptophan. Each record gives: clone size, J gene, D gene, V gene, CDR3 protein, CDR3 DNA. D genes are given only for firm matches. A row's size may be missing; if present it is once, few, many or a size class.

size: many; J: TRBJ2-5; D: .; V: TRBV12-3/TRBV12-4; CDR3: CASSFSTDQETQYF; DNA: TGTGCCAGCAGTTTTTCGACAGATCAAGAGACCCAGTACTTC
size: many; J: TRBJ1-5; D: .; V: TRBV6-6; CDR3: CASSYSELDISPQHF; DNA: TGTGCCAGCAGTTACTCCGAACTCGATATCAGCCCCCAGCATTTT
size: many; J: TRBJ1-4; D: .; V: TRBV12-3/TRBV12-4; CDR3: CASSDLNEKLFF; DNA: TGTGCCAGCAGTGACTTGAATGAAAAACTGTTTTTT
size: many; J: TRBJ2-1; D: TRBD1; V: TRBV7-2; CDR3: CASSLAVAGGSYNEQFF; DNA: TGTGCCAGCAGCTTAGCGGTGGCAGGGGGCTCCTACAATGAGCAGTTCTTC
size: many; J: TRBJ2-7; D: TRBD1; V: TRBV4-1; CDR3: CASSRGRGQGAYEQYF; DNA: TGCGCCAGCAGCCGCGGAAGGGGACAGGGGGCCTACGAGCAGTACTTC
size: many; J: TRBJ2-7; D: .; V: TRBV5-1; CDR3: CASSLAGGDYEQYF; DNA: TGCGCCAGCAGCTTGGCCGGAGGGGACTACGAGCAGTACTTC
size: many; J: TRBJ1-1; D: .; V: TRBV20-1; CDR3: CSARVQFNTEAFF; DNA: TGCAGTGCTAGGGTCCAGTTCAACACTGAAGCTTTCTTT
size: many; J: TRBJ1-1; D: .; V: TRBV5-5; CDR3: CASSFLQMNTEAFF; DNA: TGTGCCAGCAGCTTCTTACAGATGAACACTGAAGCTTTCTTT
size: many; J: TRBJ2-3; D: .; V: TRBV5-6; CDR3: CASSSLGAQAVKQYF; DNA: TGTGCCAGCAGCTCCTTGGGGGCGCAGGCCGTTAAGCAGTATTTT
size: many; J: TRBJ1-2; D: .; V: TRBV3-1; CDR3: CASSIARTNYGYTF; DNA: TGTGCCAGCAGCATCGCTCGGACTAACTATGGCTACACCTTC
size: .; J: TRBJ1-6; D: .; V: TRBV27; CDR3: CASSLSYEGIFYNSPLHF; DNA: TGTGCCAGCAGTTTATCGTACGAGGGGATCTTCTATAATTCACCCCTCCACTTT
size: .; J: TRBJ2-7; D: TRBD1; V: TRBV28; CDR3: CASSLGRGLGRSTYEQYF; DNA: TGTGCCAGCAGTTTGGGCAGGGGGTTGGGACGGTCCACCTACGAGCAGTACTTC
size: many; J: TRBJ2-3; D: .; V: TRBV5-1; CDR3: CASSTQPITDTQYF; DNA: TGCGCCAGCAGCACCCAACCTATCACAGATACGCAGTATTTT
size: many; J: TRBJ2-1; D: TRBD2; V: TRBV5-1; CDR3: CASSLPTSGATYNEQFF; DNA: TGCGCCAGCAGCTTGCCGACTAGCGGGGCAACCTACAATGAGCAGTTCTTC
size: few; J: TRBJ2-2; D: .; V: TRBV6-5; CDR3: CASSYRAELNTGELFF; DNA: TGTGCCAGCAGTTACCGGGCGGAGTTGAACACCGGGGAGCTGTTTTTT
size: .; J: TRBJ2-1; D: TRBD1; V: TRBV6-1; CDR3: CASRAGQEGNEQFF; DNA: TGTGCCAGCAGGGCGGGACAGGAAGGCAATGAGCAGTTCTTC
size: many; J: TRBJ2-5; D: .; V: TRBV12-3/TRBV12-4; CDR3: CASSSYVEQETQYF; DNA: TGTGCCAGCAGTTCGTACGTGGAGCAAGAGACCCAGTACTTC
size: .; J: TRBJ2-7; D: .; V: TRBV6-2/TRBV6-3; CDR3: CASGWGSYEQYF; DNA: TGTGCCAGCGGGTGGGGGAGCTACGAGCAGTACTTC
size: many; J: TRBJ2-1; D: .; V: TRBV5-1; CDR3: CASSLENNEQFF; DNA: TGCGCCAGCAGCTTGGAAAACAATGAGCAGTTCTTC
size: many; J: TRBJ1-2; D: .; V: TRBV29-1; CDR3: CSVVALGGPSNYGYTF; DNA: TGCAGCGTTGTTGCTCTGGGGGGACCCTCCAACTATGGCTACACCTTC
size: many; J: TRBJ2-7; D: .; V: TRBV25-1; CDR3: CASSESGVSSYEQYF; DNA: TGTGCCAGCAGTGAATCTGGGGTAAGCTCCTACGAGCAGTACTTC
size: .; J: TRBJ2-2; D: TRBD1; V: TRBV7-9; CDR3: CASSSRGFMNTGELFF; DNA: TGTGCCAGCAGCTCCAGGGGGTTTATGAACACCGGGGAGCTGTTTTTT
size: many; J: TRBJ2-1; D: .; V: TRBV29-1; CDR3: CSVEVLAQHNEQFF; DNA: TGCAGCGTTGAAGTCCTAGCGCAGCACAATGAGCAGTTCTTC
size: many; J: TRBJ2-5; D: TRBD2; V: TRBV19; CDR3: CASSLGGAGEETQYF; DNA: TGTGCCAGTAGTCTTGGAGGGGCGGGAGAAGAGACCCAGTACTTC
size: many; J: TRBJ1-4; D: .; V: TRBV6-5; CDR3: CASSLRRGHEKLFF; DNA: TGTGCCAGCAGTCTAAGGAGGGGCCATGAAAAACTGTTTTTT
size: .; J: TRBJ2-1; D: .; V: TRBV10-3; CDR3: CAISGLGVSDEQFF; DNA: TGTGCCATCAGTGGATTAGGAGTTTCCGACGAGCAGTTCTTC
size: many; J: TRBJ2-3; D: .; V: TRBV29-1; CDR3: CSGTTGSPTDTQYF; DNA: TGCAGCGGGACTACAGGGAGCCCCACAGATACGCAGTATTTT
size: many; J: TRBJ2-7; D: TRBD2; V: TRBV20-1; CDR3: CSTGTSSEQYF; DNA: TGCAGTACAGGGACTAGTAGCGAGCAGTACTTC
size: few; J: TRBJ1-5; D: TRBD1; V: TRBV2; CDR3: CASSGTVNQPQHF; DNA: TGTGCCAGCAGCGGGACAGTTAATCAGCCCCAGCATTTT
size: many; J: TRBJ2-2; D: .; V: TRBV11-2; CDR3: CASSSQWGGELFF; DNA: TGTGCCAGCAGCTCTCAATGGGGCGGGGAGCTGTTTTTT
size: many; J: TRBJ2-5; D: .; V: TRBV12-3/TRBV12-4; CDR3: CASSLGETQYF; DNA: TGTGCCAGCAGTCTTGGGGAGACCCAGTACTTC
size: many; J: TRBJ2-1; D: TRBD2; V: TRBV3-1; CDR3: CASSRGTSGPYNEQFF; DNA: TGTGCCAGCAGCCGCGGGACTAGCGGTCCCTACAATGAGCAGTTCTTC
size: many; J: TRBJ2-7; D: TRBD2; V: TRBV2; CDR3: CASSETGGTEQYF; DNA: TGTGCCAGCAGTGAAACGGGAGGGACGGAGCAGTACTTC
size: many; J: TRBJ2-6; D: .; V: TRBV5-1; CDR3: CASSLVGTAGANVLTF; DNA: TGCGCCAGCAGCTTGGTTGGGACGGCTGGGGCCAACGTCCTGACTTTC
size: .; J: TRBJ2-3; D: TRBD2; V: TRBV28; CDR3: CANRGLAGGSSTDTQYF; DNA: TGTGCCAACAGGGGACTAGCGGGCGGATCTAGCACAGATACGCAGTATTTT
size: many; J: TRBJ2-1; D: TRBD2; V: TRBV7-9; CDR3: CASSFLAGGPRLFF; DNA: TGTGCCAGCAGCTTTTTGGCGGGAGGGCCGCGACTGTTCTTC
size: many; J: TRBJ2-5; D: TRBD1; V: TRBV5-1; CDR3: CASSPSGGIQETQYF; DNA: TGCGCCAGCAGCCCCTCAGGGGGTATACAAGAGACCCAGTACTTC
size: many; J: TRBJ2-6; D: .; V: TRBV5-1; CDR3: CASSLEPLVGANVLTF; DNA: TGCGCCAGCAGCTTGGAACCCTTGGTTGGGGCCAACGTCCTGACTTTC
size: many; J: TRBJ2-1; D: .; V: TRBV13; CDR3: CASADSGEQFF; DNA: TGTGCCAGCGCAGACTCAGGGGAGCAGTTCTTC
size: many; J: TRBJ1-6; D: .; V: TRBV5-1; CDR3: CASSLGSGDRSPLHF; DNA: TGCGCCAGCAGCTTGGGTAGCGGCGACCGTTCACCCCTCCACTTT
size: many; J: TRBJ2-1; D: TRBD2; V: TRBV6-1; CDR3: CASRTSGRLGRNEQFF; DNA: TGTGCCAGCCGGACTAGCGGGAGGTTGGGACGGAATGAGCAGTTCTTC
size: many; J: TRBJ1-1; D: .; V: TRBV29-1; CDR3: CSVEKGMNTEAFF; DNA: TGCAGCGTTGAAAAGGGTATGAACACTGAAGCTTTCTTT
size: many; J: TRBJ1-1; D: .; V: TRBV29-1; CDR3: CSVVLPLTTEAFF; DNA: TGCAGCGTTGTACTCCCGCTGACCACTGAAGCTTTCTTT
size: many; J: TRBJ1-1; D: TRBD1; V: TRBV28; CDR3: CASSLGQGLTEAFF; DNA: TGTGCCAGCAGTTTGGGACAGGGGTTAACTGAAGCTTTCTTT
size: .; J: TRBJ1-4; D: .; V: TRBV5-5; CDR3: CDSSFHGALAKLFF; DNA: TGTGACAGCAGCTTTCACGGGGCCTTGGCAAAACTGTTTTTT
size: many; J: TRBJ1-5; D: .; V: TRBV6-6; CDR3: CASTPRDSNQPQHF; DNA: TGTGCCAGCACACCGCGGGATAGCAATCAGCCCCAGCATTTT
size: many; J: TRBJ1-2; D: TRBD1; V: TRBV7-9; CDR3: CASSPRGLSYGYTF; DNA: TGTGCCAGCAGCCCCAGGGGGCTCAGCTATGGCTACACCTTC
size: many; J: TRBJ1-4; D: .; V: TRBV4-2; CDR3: CASSQGPGSTNEKLFF; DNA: TGTGCCAGCAGCCAGGGTCCAGGGTCAACTAATGAAAAACTGTTTTTT
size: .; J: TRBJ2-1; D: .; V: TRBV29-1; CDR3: CSVAPPRRAYEQFF; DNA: TGCAGCGTTGCCCCGCCTCGAAGGGCCTACGAGCAGTTCTTC
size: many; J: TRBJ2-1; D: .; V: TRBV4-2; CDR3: CASSQELSGSANEQFF; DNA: TGTGCCAGCAGCCAAGAACTCTCAGGCAGCGCCAATGAGCAGTTCTTC
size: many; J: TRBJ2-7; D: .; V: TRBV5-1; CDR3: CASSPGGGVGVEQYF; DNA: TGCGCCAGCAGCCCGGGCGGGGGCGTAGGGGTCGAGCAGTACTTC
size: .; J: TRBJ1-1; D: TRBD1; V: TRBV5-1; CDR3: CASSAQGGVYTEAFF; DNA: TGCGCCAGCAGTGCCCAGGGGGGCGTGTACACTGAAGCTTTCTTT